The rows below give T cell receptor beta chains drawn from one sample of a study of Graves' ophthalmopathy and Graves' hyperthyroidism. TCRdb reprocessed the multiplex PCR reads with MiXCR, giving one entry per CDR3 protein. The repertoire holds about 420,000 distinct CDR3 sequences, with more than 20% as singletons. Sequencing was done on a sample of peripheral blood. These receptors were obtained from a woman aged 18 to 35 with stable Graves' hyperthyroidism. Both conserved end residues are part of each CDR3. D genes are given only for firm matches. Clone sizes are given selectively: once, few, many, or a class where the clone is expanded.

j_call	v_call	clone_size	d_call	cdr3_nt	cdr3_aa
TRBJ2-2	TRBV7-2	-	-	TGTGCCAGCAGCCCGAAAGTGGTGGAGCTGTTTTTT	CASSPKVVELFF
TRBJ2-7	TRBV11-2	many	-	TGTGCCAGCAGCCGAATGGACGGCTACGAGCAGTACTTC	CASSRMDGYEQYF
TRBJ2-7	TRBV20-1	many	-	TGCAGTGCTAAGAGTGACAAGAGCTCCTACGAGCAGTACTTC	CSAKSDKSSYEQYF
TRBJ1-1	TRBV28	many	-	TGTGCCAGCAGTTTTAACGTCGGCACTGAAGCTTTCTTT	CASSFNVGTEAFF
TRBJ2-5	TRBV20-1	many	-	TGCAGTGCTAGTGGTTCCGGAGCCACTAGACTCTCCCAAGAGACCCAGTACTTC	CSASGSGATRLSQETQYF
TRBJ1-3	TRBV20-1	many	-	TGCAGTGCTAGGTTGAGGGCCGGAAACACCATATATTTT	CSARLRAGNTIYF
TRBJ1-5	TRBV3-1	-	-	TGTGCCAGCAGCCAAGATTCTCAGAACAATCAGCCCCAGCATTTT	CASSQDSQNNQPQHF
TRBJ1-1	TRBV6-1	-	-	TGTGCCAGCAGTGAACGTGTAGGGATTGCGAACACTGAAGCTTTCTTT	CASSERVGIANTEAFF
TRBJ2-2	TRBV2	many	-	TGTGCCAGCAGTGATCTGACTTACACCGGGGAGCTGTTTTTT	CASSDLTYTGELFF
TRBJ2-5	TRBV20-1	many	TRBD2	TGCAGTGCTTCTGATCTCCGACTAGCGGAAGAGACCCAGTACTTC	CSASDLRLAEETQYF
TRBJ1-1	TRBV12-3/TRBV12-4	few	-	TGTGCCAGCAGAAGTCGGGCTATGAACACTGAAGCTTTCTTT	CASRSRAMNTEAFF
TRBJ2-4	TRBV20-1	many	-	TGCAGAGGGCTCCTCAGACACTTCGCCAAAAACATTCAGTACTTC	CRGLLRHFAKNIQYF
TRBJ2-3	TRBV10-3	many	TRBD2	TGTGCCATCAGTGAGCGGCGGGAGAGCCGGGATACGCAGTATTTT	CAISERRESRDTQYF
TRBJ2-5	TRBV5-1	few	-	TGCGCCAGCAGCTTGGGTGTGATCGGGGAGACCCAGTACTTC	CASSLGVIGETQYF
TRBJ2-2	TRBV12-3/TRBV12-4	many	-	TGTGCCAGCAGTTTACAGGGGCTCACCGGGGAGCTGTTTTTT	CASSLQGLTGELFF
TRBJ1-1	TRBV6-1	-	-	TGTGCCAGCAGTAAAGGGATCCTGAACACTGAAGCTTTCTTT	CASSKGILNTEAFF
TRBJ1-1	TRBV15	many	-	TGTGCCACCAGCCCACGACAGGCAATGGGCACTGAAGCTTTCTTT	CATSPRQAMGTEAFF
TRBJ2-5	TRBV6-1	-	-	TGTGCCAGCAGGCATACCGATCAGGGTGAGGGGACCCAGTACTTC	CASRHTDQGEGTQYF